This is a list of T cell receptor beta chains from one sample in a study of siplizumab effects on memory and regulatory T cells. Here immunoSEQ multiplex PCR was the method, and the copy in TCRdb shows in-frame clones only, minus some. Of roughly 60,000 clones in the sample, more than 80% were seen once. Sequencing input: CD8+ T cells sorted from blood. These TCRs come from a human donor in good health. Both conserved end residues are part of each CDR3. Fields, in order: clone size, J gene, V gene, CDR3 protein. The size field is filled for only some rows; it gives once, few, many or a size class.

size: -; J: TRBJ2-2; V: TRBV5-8; CDR3: CASSFGGNTGELFF
size: -; J: TRBJ2-1; V: TRBV4-3; CDR3: CASSQGMGPPEDEQFF
size: -; J: TRBJ2-7; V: TRBV30; CDR3: CAYLAGDSYEQYF
size: -; J: TRBJ2-1; V: TRBV5-1; CDR3: CASSLERPGSYNEQFF
size: once; J: TRBJ1-4; V: TRBV5-1; CDR3: CASSLVRGVNEKLFF
size: -; J: TRBJ1-2; V: TRBV9; CDR3: CASSVEGGWTVDYGYTF
size: -; J: TRBJ2-2; V: TRBV6-1; CDR3: CASSEWGGNTGELFF
size: -; J: TRBJ1-2; V: TRBV7-2; CDR3: CASSLGGYGYTF
size: -; J: TRBJ2-1; V: TRBV2; CDR3: CASTPLTSTYNEQFF
size: -; J: TRBJ1-2; V: TRBV29-1; CDR3: CSANTAVGFGYTF
size: -; J: TRBJ2-7; V: TRBV20-1; CDR3: CSARDTYEQYF
size: -; J: TRBJ2-7; V: TRBV29-1; CDR3: CSVDLGRGATEQYF
size: once; J: TRBJ2-3; V: TRBV7-9; CDR3: CASSLGFASGRTDTQYF
size: once; J: TRBJ1-2; V: TRBV14; CDR3: CASSQGRGYPAYGYTF
size: -; J: TRBJ2-1; V: TRBV6-4; CDR3: CASSATSGSYNEQFF
size: -; J: TRBJ2-5; V: TRBV11-2; CDR3: CASSLVSWETQYF
size: -; J: TRBJ2-2; V: TRBV10-3; CDR3: CAISDEVSGELFF
size: -; J: TRBJ1-2; V: TRBV5-6; CDR3: CASIGGAASGLPGYTF
size: -; J: TRBJ2-2; V: TRBV7-9; CDR3: CASSLEGANTGELFF
size: -; J: TRBJ2-1; V: TRBV4-1; CDR3: CASSLAGNEQFF
size: -; J: TRBJ1-2; V: TRBV2; CDR3: CASRMRNGYGYTF
size: -; J: TRBJ2-2; V: TRBV27; CDR3: CASSLSPGQGVTGELFF
size: -; J: TRBJ2-7; V: TRBV29-1; CDR3: CSVRPTGAYEQYF